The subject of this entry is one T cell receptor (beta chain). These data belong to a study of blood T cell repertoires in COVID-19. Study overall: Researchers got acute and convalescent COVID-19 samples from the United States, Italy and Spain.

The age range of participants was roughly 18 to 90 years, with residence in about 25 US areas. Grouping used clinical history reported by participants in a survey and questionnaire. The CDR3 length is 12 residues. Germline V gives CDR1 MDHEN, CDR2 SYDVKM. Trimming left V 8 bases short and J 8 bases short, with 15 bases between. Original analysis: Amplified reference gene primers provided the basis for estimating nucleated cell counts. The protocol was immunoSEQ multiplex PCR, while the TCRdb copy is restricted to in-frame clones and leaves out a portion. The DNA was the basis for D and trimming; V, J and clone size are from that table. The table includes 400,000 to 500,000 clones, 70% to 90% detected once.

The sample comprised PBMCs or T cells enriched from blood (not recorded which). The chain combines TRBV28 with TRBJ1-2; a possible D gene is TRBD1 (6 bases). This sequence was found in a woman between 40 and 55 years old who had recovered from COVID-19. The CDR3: CASSQGRGGYTF. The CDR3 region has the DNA TGTGCCAGCTCACAGGGAAGAGGAGGCTACACCTTC.